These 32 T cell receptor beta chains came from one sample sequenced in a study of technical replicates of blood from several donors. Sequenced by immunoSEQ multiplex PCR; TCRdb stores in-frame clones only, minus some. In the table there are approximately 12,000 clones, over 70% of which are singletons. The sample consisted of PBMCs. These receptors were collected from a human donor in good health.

The CDR3 region is CASSLGQGAEKLFF. CDR3 nucleotides: TGTGCCAGCAGCTTAGGACAGGGGGCTGAAAAACTGTTTTTT. V is TRBV7-9 and J is TRBJ1-4; 10 bases are shared with TRBD1. V lost 1 base, J lost 7 bases, and 0 bases stayed unmatched. The CDR3 loop spans 14 amino acids. CDR1 SEHNR and CDR2 FQNEAQ come from the germline V gene (reference sequence).

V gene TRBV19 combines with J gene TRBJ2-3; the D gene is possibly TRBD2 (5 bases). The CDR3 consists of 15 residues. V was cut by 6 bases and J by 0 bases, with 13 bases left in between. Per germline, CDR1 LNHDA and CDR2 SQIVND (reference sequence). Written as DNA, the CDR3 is TGTGCCAGTAGCCGGGGAGCGACTAGCACAGATACGCAGTATTTT. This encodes CASSRGATSTDTQYF.

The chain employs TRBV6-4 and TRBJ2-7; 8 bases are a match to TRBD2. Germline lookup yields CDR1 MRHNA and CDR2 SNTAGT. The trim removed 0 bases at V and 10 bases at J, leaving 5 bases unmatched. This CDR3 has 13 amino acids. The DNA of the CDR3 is TGTGCCAGCAGTGACTCTGTTAGCGGGATACAGTACTTC. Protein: CASSDSVSGIQYF.

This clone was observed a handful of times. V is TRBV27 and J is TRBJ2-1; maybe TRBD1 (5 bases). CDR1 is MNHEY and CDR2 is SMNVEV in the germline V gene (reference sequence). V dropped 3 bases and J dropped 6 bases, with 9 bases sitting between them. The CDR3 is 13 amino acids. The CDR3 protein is CASSFPRANEQFF. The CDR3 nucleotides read TGTGCCAGCAGTTTTCCCAGGGCCAATGAGCAGTTCTTC.

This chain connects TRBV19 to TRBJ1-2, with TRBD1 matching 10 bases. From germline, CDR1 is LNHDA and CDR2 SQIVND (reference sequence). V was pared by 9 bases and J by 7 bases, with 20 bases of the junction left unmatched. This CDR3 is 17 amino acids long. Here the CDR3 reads CASHSGPGQGTMGGYTF. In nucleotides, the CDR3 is TGTGCCAGCCATTCCGGTCCGGGACAGGGGACAATGGGTGGCTACACCTTC.

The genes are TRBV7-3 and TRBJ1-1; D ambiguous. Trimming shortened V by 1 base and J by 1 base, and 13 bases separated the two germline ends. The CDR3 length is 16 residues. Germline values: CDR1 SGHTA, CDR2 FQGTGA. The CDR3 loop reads CASSLNKAGPNTEAFF. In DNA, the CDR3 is TGTGCCAGCAGCTTAAACAAGGCAGGTCCGAACACTGAAGCTTTCTTT. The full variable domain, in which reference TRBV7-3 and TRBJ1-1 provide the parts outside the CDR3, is GAGVSQTPSNKVTEKGKYVELRCDPISGHTALYWYRQSLGQGPEFLIYFQGTGAADDSGLPNDRFFAVRPEGSVSTLKIQRTERGDSAVYLCASSLNKAGPNTEAFFGQGTRLTVV.

The CDR3 protein is CASSSPPGWGTGELFF. The CDR3 region has the DNA TGTGCCAGCAGTTCCCCTCCGGGGTGGGGTACCGGGGAGCTGTTTTTT. The chain couples TRBV27 to TRBJ2-2, with a tentative D call TRBD2 (5 bases). The germline V gene has CDR1 MNHEY and CDR2 SMNVEV (reference sequence). The CDR3 length is 16 residues. The germline V and J ends were trimmed by 4 bases and 5 bases, with 17 bases remaining between them.

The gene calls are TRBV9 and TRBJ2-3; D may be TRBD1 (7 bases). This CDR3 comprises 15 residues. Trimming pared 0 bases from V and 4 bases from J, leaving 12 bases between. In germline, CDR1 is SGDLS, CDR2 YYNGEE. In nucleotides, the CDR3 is TGTGCCAGCAGCGTAGGTAGCAGGGGGGCAGATACGCAGTATTTT. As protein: CASSVGSRGADTQYF.

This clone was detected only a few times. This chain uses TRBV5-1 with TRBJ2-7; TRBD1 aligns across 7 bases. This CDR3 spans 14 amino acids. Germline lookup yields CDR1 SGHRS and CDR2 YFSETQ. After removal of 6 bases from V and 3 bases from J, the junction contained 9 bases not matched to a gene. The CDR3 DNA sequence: TGCGCCAGCAAGCTTGGGACAGAGAGCTACGAGCAGTACTTC. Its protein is CASKLGTESYEQYF.

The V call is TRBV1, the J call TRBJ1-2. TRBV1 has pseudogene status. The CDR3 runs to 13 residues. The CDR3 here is CTSSQRPTDGYTF. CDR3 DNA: TGCACCAGCAGCCAGAGGCCGACGGATGGCTACACCTTC.

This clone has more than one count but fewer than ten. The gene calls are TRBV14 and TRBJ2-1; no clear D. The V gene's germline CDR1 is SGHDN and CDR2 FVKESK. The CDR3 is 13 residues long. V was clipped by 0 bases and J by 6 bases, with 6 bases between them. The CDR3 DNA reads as TGTGCCAGCAGCCAAGATCTATTCAATGAGCAGTTCTTC. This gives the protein CASSQDLFNEQFF.

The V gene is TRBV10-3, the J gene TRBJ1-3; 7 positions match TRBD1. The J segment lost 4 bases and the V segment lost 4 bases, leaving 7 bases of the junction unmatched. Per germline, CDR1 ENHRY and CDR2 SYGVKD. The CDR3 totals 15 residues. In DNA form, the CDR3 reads TGTGCCATCAGTGCCCAACAGGGGTCAGGAAACACCATATATTTT. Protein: CAISAQQGSGNTIYF.

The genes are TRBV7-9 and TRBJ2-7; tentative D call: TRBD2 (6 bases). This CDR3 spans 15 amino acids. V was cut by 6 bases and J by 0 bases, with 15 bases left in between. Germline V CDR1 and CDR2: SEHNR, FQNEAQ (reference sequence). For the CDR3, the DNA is TGTGCCAGCAGTTATAGCGGCCTAAGCTCCTACGAGCAGTACTTC. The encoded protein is CASSYSGLSSYEQYF.

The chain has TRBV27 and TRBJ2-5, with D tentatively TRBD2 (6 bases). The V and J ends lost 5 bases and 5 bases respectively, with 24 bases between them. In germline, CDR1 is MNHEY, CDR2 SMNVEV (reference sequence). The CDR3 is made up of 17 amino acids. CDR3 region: CASSPPFGEAGWETQYF. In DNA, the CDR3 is TGTGCCAGCAGTCCCCCCTTTGGGGAGGCCGGATGGGAGACCCAGTACTTC.

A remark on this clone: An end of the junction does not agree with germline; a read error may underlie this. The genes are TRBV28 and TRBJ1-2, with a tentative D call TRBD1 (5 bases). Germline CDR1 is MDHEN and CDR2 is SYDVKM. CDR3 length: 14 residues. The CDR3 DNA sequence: TGTGCAAGCAGGTGGACAACCTATAACTATGGCTACACCTTC. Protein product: CASRWTTYNYGYTF.

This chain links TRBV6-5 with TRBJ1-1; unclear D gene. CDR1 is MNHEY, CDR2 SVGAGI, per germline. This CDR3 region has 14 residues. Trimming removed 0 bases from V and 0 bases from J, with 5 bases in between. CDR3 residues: CASSYSAVNTEAFF. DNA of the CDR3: TGTGCCAGCAGTTACTCGGCGGTGAACACTGAAGCTTTCTTT.

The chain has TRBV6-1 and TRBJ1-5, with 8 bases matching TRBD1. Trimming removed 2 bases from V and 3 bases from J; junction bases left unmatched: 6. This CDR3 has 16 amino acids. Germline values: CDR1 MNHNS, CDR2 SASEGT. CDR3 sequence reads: CASSEHAGGNNQPQHF. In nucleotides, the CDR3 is TGTGCCAGCAGTGAACACGCAGGGGGCAACAATCAGCCCCAGCATTTT.

The CDR3 DNA sequence: TGTGCCAGCAGTGTACAGGGGGACAGTGGAATGAGGCCCCAGCATTTT. Translated: CASSVQGDSGMRPQHF. The V call is TRBV6-1, the J call TRBJ1-5, with 8 bases identical to TRBD1. CDR3 length equals 16 residues. CDR1 is MNHNS and CDR2 is SASEGT in the germline V gene. V lost 4 bases and J lost 9; bases outside the gene matches: 14.

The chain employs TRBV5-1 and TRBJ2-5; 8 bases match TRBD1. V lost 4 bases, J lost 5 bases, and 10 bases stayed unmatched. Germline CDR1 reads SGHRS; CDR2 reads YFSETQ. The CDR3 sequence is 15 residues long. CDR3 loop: CASSTSTGVGETQYF. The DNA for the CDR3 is TGCGCCAGCAGCACTTCGACAGGGGTAGGGGAGACCCAGTACTTC.

The CDR3 DNA is TGTGCCAGCAGCCCCTGGGGGACAAGCACAGATACGCAGTATTTT. This codes for CASSPWGTSTDTQYF. The chain joins TRBV11-3 to TRBJ2-3, with TRBD1 as a possible D gene (6 bases). CDR3 length: 15 amino acids. The germline V and J ends were trimmed by 5 bases and 0 bases, with 12 bases remaining between them. Germline V gene lookup returns CDR1 SGHNT and CDR2 YENEEA. Based on the CDR3 plus reference TRBV11-3 and TRBJ2-3, the full variable domain is EAGVVQSPRYKIIEKKQPVAFWCNPISGHNTLYWYLQNLGQGPELLIRYENEEAVDDSQLPKDRFSAERLKGVDSTLKIQPAELGDSAVYLCASSPWGTSTDTQYFGPGTRLTVL.

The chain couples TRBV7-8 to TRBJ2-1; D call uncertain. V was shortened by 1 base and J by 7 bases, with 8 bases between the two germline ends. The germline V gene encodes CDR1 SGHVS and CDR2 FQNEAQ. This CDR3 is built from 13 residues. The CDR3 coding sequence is TGTGCCAGCAGCTTAGGTTTCCAAAATGAGCAGTTCTTC. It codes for CASSLGFQNEQFF.

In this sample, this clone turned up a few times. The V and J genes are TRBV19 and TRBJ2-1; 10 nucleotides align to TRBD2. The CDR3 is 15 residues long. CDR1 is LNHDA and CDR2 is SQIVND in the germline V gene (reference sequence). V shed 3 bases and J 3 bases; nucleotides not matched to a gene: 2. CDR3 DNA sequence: TGTGCCAGTAGTATGGGGACTAGCGTCTACAATGAGCAGTTCTTC. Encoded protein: CASSMGTSVYNEQFF.

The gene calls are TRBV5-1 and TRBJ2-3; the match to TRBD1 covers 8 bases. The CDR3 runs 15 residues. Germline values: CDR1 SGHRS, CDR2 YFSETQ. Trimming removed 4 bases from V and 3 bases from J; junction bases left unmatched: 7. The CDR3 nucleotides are TGCGCCAGCAGCACCGGACAGGGATTGACAGATACGCAGTATTTT. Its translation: CASSTGQGLTDTQYF.

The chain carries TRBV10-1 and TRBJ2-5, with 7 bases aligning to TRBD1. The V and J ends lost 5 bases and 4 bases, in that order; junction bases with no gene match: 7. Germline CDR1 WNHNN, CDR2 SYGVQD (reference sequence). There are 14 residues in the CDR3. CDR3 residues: CASSPGQRGETQYF. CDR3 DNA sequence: TGCGCCAGCAGTCCGGGACAGAGGGGAGAGACCCAGTACTTC.

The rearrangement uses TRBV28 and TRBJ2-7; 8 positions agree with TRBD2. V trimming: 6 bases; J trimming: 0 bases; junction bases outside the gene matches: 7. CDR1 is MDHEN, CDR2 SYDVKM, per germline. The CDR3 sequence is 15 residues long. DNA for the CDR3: TGTGCCAGCAGCTTGCGGGGGGCCGACTCCTACGAGCAGTACTTC. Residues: CASSLRGADSYEQYF.

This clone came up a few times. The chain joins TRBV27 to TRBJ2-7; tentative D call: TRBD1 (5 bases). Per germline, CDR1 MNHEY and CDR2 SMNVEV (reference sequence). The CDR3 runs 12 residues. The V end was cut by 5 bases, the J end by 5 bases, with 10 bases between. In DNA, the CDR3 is TGTGCCAGCAGTCCAGGGTTTAACGAGCAGTACTTC. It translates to CASSPGFNEQYF.

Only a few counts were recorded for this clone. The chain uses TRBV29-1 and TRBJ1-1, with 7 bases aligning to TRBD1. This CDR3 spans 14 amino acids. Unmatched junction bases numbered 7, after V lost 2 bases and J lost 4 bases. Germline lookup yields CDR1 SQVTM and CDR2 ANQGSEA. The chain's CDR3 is CSVERGGEVTEAFF. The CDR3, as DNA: TGCAGCGTTGAAAGAGGGGGCGAGGTCACTGAAGCTTTCTTT.

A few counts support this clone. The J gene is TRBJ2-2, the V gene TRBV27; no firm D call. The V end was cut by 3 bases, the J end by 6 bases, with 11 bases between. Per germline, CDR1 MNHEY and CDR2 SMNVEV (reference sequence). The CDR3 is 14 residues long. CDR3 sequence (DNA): TGTGCCAGCAGTTTGGAGTTAGTCGCCGGGGAGCTGTTTTTT. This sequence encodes CASSLELVAGELFF.

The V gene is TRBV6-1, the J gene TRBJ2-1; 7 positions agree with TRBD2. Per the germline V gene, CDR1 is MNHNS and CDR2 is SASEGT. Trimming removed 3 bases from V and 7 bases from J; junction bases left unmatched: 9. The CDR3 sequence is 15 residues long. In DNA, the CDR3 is TGTGCCAGCAGTGATTGGGGGACTATTAGGAATGAGCAGTTCTTC. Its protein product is CASSDWGTIRNEQFF.

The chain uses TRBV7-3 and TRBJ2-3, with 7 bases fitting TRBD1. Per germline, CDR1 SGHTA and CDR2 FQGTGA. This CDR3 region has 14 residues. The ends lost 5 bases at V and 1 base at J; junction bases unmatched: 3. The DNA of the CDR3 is TGTGCCAGCAGCAAAACAGGGGGCACAGATACGCAGTATTTT. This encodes CASSKTGGTDTQYF.

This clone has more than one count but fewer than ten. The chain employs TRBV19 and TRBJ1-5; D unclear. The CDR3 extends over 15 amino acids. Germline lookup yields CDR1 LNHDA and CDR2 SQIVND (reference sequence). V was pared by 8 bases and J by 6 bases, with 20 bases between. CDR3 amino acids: CASGFSVGMSQPQHF. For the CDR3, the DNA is TGTGCCAGTGGATTCTCTGTGGGCATGAGTCAGCCCCAGCATTTT.

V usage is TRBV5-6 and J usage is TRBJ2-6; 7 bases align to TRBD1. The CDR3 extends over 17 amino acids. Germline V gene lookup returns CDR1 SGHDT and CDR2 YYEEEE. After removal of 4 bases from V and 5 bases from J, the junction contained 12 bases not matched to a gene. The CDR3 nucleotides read TGTGCCAGCAGCACAGAGACAGGGTTCCCCTGGGCCAACGTCCTGACTTTC. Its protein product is CASSTETGFPWANVLTF.